This TCR beta chain was identified during a study of T cells in Graves' hyperthyroidism and ophthalmopathy. Thyroid ultrasound and orbital computed tomography, with clinical symptoms and serum thyroxine and TRAb, informed diagnoses. RNA transcripts provided the source from which TCR beta CDR3 regions were amplified. HTBI primers were used for first-round RT-PCR of the TCR CDR3. TCRdb re-derived calls from the multiplex PCR reads in MiXCR, one entry per CDR3 protein. The sample has 400,000 or so distinct CDR3 sequences; around 15% are singletons. The V gene end was trimmed by 1 base and the J gene end by 0 bases; junction bases not matched to a gene: 8. Germline V lookup: CDR1 KGHSH, CDR2 LQKENI. The CDR3 has 17 residues.

The rearrangement uses TRBV18 and TRBJ1-1, with TRBD1 identical over 7 bases. Sequencing was carried out using blood. The source of this sequence is a man aged 50-59 years with Graves' ophthalmopathy. CDR3 DNA: TGTGCCAGCTCACCACGAGCAGGGGGAGAGGTGAACACTGAAGCTTTCTTT. This gives the protein CASSPRAGGEVNTEAFF.